Presented here are 12 T cell receptor beta chains from one specimen sequenced in a study of cytomegalovirus exposure and HLA in healthy donors. Primers for the PCR totalled 60 Vbeta and 13 Jbeta. Method: immunoSEQ multiplex PCR; TCRdb's copy keeps in-frame clones and lacks some. Of roughly 180,000 clones in the sample, roughly 79% were seen once. The sequenced material came from PBMCs. Receptors originate from a young man in good health and CMV-seronegative.

The rearrangement uses TRBV5-4 and TRBJ2-7; 8 bases align to TRBD2. Germline V lookup: CDR1 SGHNT, CDR2 YYREEE (reference sequence). This CDR3 has 15 amino acids. Trimming removed 4 bases from V and 2 bases from J; junction bases left unmatched: 8. The CDR3 protein is CASSPLAGGPYEQYF. DNA of the CDR3: TGTGCCAGCAGCCCTCTTGCGGGGGGACCCTACGAGCAGTACTTC. The variable domain in full, with the rest retrieved from reference TRBV5-4 and TRBJ2-7, is ETGVTQSPTHLIKTRGQQVTLRCSSQSGHNTVSWYQQALGQGPQFIFQYYREEENGRGNFPPRFSGLQFPNYSSELNVNALELDDSALYLCASSPLAGGPYEQYFGPGTRLTVT.

V is TRBV27 and J is TRBJ1-2; D remains ambiguous. V lost 3 bases and J 1 base, leaving 6 bases between the germline ends. The CDR3 extends over 13 amino acids. Germline V lookup: CDR1 MNHEY, CDR2 SMNVEV (reference sequence). CDR3 coding DNA: TGTGCCAGCAGTTTTGCGATTAACTATGGCTACACCTTC. Its translation: CASSFAINYGYTF.

The chain employs TRBV7-2 and TRBJ2-7, with a tentative D call TRBD2 (5 bases). Trimming removed 4 bases from V and 5 bases from J, with 15 bases in between. The CDR3 covers 14 residues. Germline V gene data show CDR1 as SGHTA and CDR2 as FQGNSA. The CDR3: CASSYSDTNDEQYF. The CDR3 nucleotides read TGTGCCAGCAGCTATAGCGACACAAACGACGAGCAGTACTTC.

The rearrangement links TRBV6-4 to TRBJ2-1; TRBD2 matches at 11 bases. This CDR3 spans 16 amino acids. The V segment lost 3 bases and the J segment 2 bases; nucleotides outside the gene matches: 3. Germline V gives CDR1 MRHNA, CDR2 SNTAGT. Written as DNA, the CDR3 is TGTGCCAGCAGTGAGGGACTAGCGGCTCCCTACAATGAGCAGTTCTTC. Encoded protein: CASSEGLAAPYNEQFF.

CDR3 DNA: TGCGCCAGCAGCCCGAGTGAGGTCACTGAAGCTTTCTTT. Amino acid sequence: CASSPSEVTEAFF. The chain has TRBV5-1 and TRBJ1-1; the D is unclear. Per the germline V gene, CDR1 is SGHRS and CDR2 is YFSETQ. The CDR3 spans 13 residues. With 4 bases removed from V and 4 bases from J, the gap between germline ends came to 11 bases.

This sequence joins TRBV28 and TRBJ2-7, with D hard to call. Trimming took 3 bases from V and 0 from J, leaving 9 bases between them. There are 14 residues in the CDR3. CDR1 MDHEN and CDR2 SYDVKM come from the germline V gene. CDR3 residues: CASSLTGFSYEQYF. CDR3 coding DNA: TGTGCCAGCAGTTTGACCGGGTTCTCCTACGAGCAGTACTTC. Drawing the rest from reference TRBV28 and TRBJ2-7, the complete variable domain is DVKVTQSSRYLVKRTGEKVFLECVQDMDHENMFWYRQDPGLGLRLIYFSYDVKMKEKGDIPEGYSVSREKKERFSLILESASTNQTSMYLCASSLTGFSYEQYFGPGTRLTVT.

The CDR3 region is CASSPNRGPYEQYF. CDR3 in DNA: TGTGCCAGCTCACCCAACAGGGGGCCCTACGAGCAGTACTTC. J is TRBJ2-7 and V is TRBV18; 9 bases align to TRBD1. The CDR3 spans 14 residues. CDR1 is KGHSH and CDR2 is LQKENI in the germline V gene. J gave up 2 bases and V 3 bases, and 2 bases lay outside the gene matches.

The rearrangement links TRBV6-5 to TRBJ1-1; D not certain. The germline V gene encodes CDR1 MNHEY and CDR2 SVGAGI. V lost 4 bases and J 0 bases, leaving 9 bases between the germline ends. This CDR3 spans 14 amino acids. The CDR3 sequence: CASSLTELNTEAFF. The CDR3 bases are TGTGCCAGCAGTTTAACAGAGCTGAACACTGAAGCTTTCTTT.

The chain carries TRBV25-1 and TRBJ2-7; 7 nucleotides align to TRBD1. Germline CDR1 and CDR2: MGHDK and SYGVNS. The CDR3 totals 15 residues. The ends lost 6 bases at V and 5 bases at J; junction bases unmatched: 13. This chain's CDR3 is CASSTVGQAFNEQYF. In nucleotides, the CDR3 is TGTGCCAGCAGCACGGTAGGACAGGCCTTTAACGAGCAGTACTTC.

This chain links TRBV9 with TRBJ2-1; tentative D call: TRBD2 (5 bases). Per germline, CDR1 SGDLS and CDR2 YYNGEE. The CDR3 sequence is 15 residues long. V was clipped by 0 bases and J by 3 bases, with 10 bases between them. The CDR3 coding sequence is TGTGCCAGCAGCGTAGCTGTGGAGGTCTACAATGAGCAGTTCTTC. It translates to CASSVAVEVYNEQFF. Supplemented by reference TRBV9 and TRBJ2-1, the full variable domain reads DSGVTQTPKHLITATGQRVTLRCSPRSGDLSVYWYQQSLDQGLQFLIQYYNGEERAKGNILERFSAQQFPDLHSELNLSSLELGDSALYFCASSVAVEVYNEQFFGPGTRLTVL.

V gene TRBV5-1 combines with J gene TRBJ1-3; no reliable D call. The CDR3 length is 16 residues. CDR1 and CDR2 (germline): SGHRS, YFSETQ. Trimming removed 4 bases at V and 0 bases at J, with 14 bases between. In DNA, the CDR3 is TGCGCCAGCAGCCCTTCGGTCGGGAGCTCTGGAAACACCATATATTTT. It is translated as CASSPSVGSSGNTIYF.

The chain has TRBV19 and TRBJ1-1, with a tentative D call TRBD1 (6 bases). V was cut by 5 bases and J by 1 base, with 14 bases left in between. The CDR3 has 15 residues. The V gene's germline CDR1 is LNHDA and CDR2 SQIVND (reference sequence). CDR3 region: CASSSNRVSNTEAFF. The CDR3 DNA sequence: TGTGCCAGTAGTTCAAACAGGGTCTCGAACACTGAAGCTTTCTTT.